The clone carrying this T cell receptor (beta chain) has at least ten counts. Its target is unknown. Authors of the study amplified TCR beta CDR3 regions from RNA transcripts. The HTBI set primed first-round TCR CDR3 RT-PCR. A single record per CDR3 protein comes from TCRdb applying MiXCR to the multiplex PCR reads. The sample has under 350,000 distinct CDR3 sequences; 15% to 20% are singletons. CDR3 size: 15 residues. The V gene lost 2 bases and the J gene lost 6 bases, with 17 bases spanning the gap. Germline CDR1 SNHLY, CDR2 FYNNEI. This entry is derived from a study of T cells in Graves' hyperthyroidism and ophthalmopathy. Findings of the study overall: Stable hyperthyroidism and ophthalmopathy were separated using 13 V-J signatures. It was a median approximately 6 months before onset that the model predicted ophthalmopathy. In the blood, most expanded thyroid clonotypes above 0.001 appeared as well.

This rearrangement joins TRBV2 to TRBJ2-7; tentatively, D is TRBD1 or TRBD2 (5 bases each). The TCR sequence derives from a woman aged 60-75 years with Graves' ophthalmopathy. Sequenced: blood. The CDR3 protein is CASSELGDAGGEQYF. CDR3 DNA sequence: TGTGCCAGCAGTGAATTAGGGGACGCCGGCGGCGAGCAGTACTTC.